The 8 T cell receptor beta chains below come from one sample, sequenced in a study of blood T cell repertoires in COVID-19. Assay used: immunoSEQ multiplex PCR; TCRdb lists only in-frame clones, some missing. The table records 200,000 to 250,000 clones, around 86% of them present only once. Sequencing was carried out using peripheral blood. The receptor set was obtained from a woman in her sixties or seventies with COVID-19, enrolled during active disease.

J is TRBJ2-6 and V is TRBV27, with D perhaps matching TRBD2 (7 bases). Trimming shortened V by 3 bases and J by 0 bases, and 15 bases separated the two germline ends. Germline V gene sequence: CDR1 MNHEY, CDR2 SMNVEV (reference sequence). This CDR3 spans 18 amino acids. As DNA, the CDR3 is TGTGCCAGCAGTTTTCTGACAAGGGGGGGCTCTGGGGCCAACGTCCTGACTTTC. Translation: CASSFLTRGGSGANVLTF.

The chain links TRBV28 to TRBJ2-1; possible D gene TRBD2, 6 bases. The germline V gene encodes CDR1 MDHEN and CDR2 SYDVKM. CDR3 length: 14 residues. The V and J ends lost 1 base and 12 bases respectively, with 16 bases between them. CDR3 nucleotides: TGTGCCAGCAGTTTATCCCATGGGCTAGCGCTGCAGTTCTTC. Translating gives CASSLSHGLALQFF.

The V gene is TRBV27, the J gene TRBJ2-2; 10 positions match TRBD1. The CDR3 has 14 residues. Unmatched junction bases numbered 9, after V lost 8 bases and J lost 9 bases. From germline, CDR1 is MNHEY and CDR2 SMNVEV (reference sequence). The CDR3 loop is CASAPDRGKRELFF. CDR3 nucleotides: TGTGCCAGCGCCCCGGACAGGGGGAAACGGGAGCTGTTTTTT.

The chain has TRBV28 and TRBJ2-4; 8 nucleotides align to TRBD1. With V trimmed by 5 bases and J by 0 bases, 6 bases remained unmatched. This CDR3 has 16 amino acids. Per the germline V gene, CDR1 is MDHEN and CDR2 is SYDVKM. The CDR3 DNA reads as TGTGCCAGCAGTCCGACAGGGGCTCGAGCCAAAAACATTCAGTACTTC. Encoded protein: CASSPTGARAKNIQYF.

A few counts support this clone. The genes are TRBV3-1 (or the pseudogene TRBV3-2) and TRBJ1-1; no reliable D call. Between the trimmed V and J ends, which lost 4 bases and 3 bases, there was a span of 6 bases. Germline V gene sequence: CDR1 LGHDT, CDR2 YNNKEL (reference sequence). The CDR3 is 12 amino acids. The CDR3 protein is CASSRVDTEAFF. The CDR3 DNA is TGTGCCAGCAGCCGAGTTGACACTGAAGCTTTCTTT.

The chain joins TRBV5-4 to TRBJ2-5; D is perhaps TRBD1 (5 bases). This CDR3 is 16 amino acids long. The V gene's germline CDR1 is SGHNT and CDR2 YYREEE (reference sequence). V was clipped by 3 bases and J by 5 bases, with 20 bases between them. CDR3 DNA sequence: TGTGCCAGCAGCTCTACTGCCAGGGCTGGCCGGGAGACCCAGTACTTC. Translated, it gives CASSSTARAGRETQYF.

In its sample, this clone was seen a few times. The chain has TRBV6-5 and TRBJ1-6; 7 bases align to TRBD1. This CDR3 has 15 amino acids. Germline loops: CDR1 MNHEY, CDR2 SVGAGI. The V gene end was trimmed by 7 bases and the J gene end by 7 bases; junction bases not matched to a gene: 10. The CDR3 spells CASTAEGAGNSPLHF. The DNA of the CDR3 is TGTGCCAGCACCGCCGAGGGGGCGGGAAATTCACCCCTCCACTTT.

This rearrangement joins TRBV24-1 to TRBJ2-2; D possibly corresponds to TRBD1 (6 bases). V was trimmed by 12 bases and J by 8 bases, leaving 18 bases between them. Germline V gene lookup returns CDR1 KGHDR and CDR2 SFDVKD. This CDR3 contains 13 residues. The CDR3, as DNA: TGTGCCGCTCGAGACAGGAGGAAAGGGGAGCTGTTTTTT. Translation gives CAARDRRKGELFF.